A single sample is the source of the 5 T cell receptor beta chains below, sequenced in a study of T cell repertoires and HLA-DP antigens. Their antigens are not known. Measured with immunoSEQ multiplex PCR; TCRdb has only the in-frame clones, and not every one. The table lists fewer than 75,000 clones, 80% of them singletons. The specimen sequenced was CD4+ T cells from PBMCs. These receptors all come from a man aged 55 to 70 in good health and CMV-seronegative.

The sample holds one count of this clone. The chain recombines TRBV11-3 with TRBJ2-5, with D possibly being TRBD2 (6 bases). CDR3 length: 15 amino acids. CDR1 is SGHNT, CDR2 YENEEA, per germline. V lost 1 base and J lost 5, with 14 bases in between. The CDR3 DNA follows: TGTGCCAGCAGCTTAGGGACAAAAAGCGGGGAGACCCAGTACTTC. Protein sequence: CASSLGTKSGETQYF.

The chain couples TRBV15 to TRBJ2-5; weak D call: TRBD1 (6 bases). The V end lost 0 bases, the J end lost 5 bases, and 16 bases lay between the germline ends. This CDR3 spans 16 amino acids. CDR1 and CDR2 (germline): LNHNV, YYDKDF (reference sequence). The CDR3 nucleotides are TGTGCCACCAGCAGAGATCCGGCAGGGGATGGGGAGACCCAGTACTTC. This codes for CATSRDPAGDGETQYF.

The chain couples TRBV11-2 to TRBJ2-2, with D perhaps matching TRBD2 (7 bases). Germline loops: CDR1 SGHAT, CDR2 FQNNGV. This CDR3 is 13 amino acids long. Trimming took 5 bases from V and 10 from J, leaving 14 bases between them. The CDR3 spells CASSPGGPVELFF. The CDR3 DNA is TGTGCCAGCAGCCCGGGGGGCCCCGTGGAGCTGTTTTTT.

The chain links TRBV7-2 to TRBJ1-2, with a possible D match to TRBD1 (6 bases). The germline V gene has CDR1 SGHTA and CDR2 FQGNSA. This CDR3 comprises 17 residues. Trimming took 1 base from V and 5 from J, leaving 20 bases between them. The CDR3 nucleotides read TGTGCCAGCAGCTTAGATCCGGGGCGCAGGGGACGATATGGCTACACCTTC. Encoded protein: CASSLDPGRRGRYGYTF.

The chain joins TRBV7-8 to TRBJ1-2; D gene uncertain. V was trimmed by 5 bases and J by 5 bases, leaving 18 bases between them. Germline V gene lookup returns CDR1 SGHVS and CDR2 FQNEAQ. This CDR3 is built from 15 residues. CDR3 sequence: CASSLPRAARYGYTF. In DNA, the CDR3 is TGTGCCAGCAGCCTACCGCGGGCCGCACGGTATGGCTACACCTTC. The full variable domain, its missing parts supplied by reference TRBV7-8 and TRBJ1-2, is GAGVSQSPRYKVAKRGQDVALRCDPISGHVSLFWYQQALGQGPEFLTYFQNEAQLDKSGLPSDRFFAERPEGSVSTLKIQRTQQEDSAVYLCASSLPRAARYGYTFGSGTRLTVV.